This T cell receptor (beta chain) appears in the sequencing data of a study of T cell responses to AZD1222 COVID-19 vaccine. Study-wide findings and caveats: Spike-specific TCRs gained breadth and depth after people received two AZD1222 doses. Donors were largely white British and mainly female; clonal diversity was possibly underestimated.

CDR3 length: 14 residues. V lost 1 base and J 6 bases, leaving 11 bases between the germline ends. CDR1 SGHRS and CDR2 YFSETQ come from the germline V gene. Worth noting for this clone: Its target is unknown.

Profiling relied on immunoSEQ multiplex PCR, and the TCRdb table lists in-frame clones only, not all of them. This sample has roughly 130,000 clones, with just over 85% found just once. The source was peripheral blood, collected on day 0 of AZD1222 vaccination. V usage is TRBV5-1 and J usage is TRBJ2-1; D is tentatively TRBD1 or TRBD2 (6 bases each). The receptor comes from an adult in good health. Written as DNA, the CDR3 is TGCGCCAGCAGCTTGAGGGGGGCCCTCAATGAGCAGTTCTTC. It codes for CASSLRGALNEQFF.